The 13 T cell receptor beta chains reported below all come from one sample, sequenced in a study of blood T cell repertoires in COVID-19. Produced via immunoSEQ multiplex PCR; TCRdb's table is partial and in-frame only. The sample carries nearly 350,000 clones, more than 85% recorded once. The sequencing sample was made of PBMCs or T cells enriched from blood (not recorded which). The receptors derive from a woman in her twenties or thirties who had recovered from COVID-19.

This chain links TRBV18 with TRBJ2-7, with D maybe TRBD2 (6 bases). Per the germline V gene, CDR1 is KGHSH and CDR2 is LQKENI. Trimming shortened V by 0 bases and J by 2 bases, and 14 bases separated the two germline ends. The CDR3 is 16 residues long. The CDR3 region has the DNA TGTGCCAGCTCACCACCCTGGGGGGAACGCACCTACGAGCAGTACTTC. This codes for CASSPPWGERTYEQYF.

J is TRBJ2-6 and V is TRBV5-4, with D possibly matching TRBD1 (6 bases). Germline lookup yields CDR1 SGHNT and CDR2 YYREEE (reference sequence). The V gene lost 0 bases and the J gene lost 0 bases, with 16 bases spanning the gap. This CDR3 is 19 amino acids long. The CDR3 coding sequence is TGTGCCAGCAGCTTGGTCTGGGGGCAGGGTAGCTCTGGGGCCAACGTCCTGACTTTC. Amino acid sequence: CASSLVWGQGSSGANVLTF.

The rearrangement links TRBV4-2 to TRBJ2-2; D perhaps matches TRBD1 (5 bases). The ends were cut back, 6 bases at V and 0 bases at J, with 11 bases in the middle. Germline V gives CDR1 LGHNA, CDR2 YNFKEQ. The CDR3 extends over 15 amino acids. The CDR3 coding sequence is TGTGCCAGCAGTACAGGACCTCCGAACACCGGGGAGCTGTTTTTT. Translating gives CASSTGPPNTGELFF.

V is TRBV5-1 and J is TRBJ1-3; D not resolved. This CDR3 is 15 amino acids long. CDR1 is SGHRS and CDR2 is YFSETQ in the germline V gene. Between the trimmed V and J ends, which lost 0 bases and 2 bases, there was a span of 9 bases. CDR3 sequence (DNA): TGCGCCAGCAGCTTGGCCGGGGTCCCTGGAAACACCATATATTTT. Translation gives CASSLAGVPGNTIYF.

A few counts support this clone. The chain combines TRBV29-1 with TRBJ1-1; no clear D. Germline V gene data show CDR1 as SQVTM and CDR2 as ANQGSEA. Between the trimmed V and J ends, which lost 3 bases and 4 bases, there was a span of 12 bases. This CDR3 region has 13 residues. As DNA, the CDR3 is TGCAGCGTTGAGTGGCCTAGGAGCACTGAAGCTTTCTTT. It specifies CSVEWPRSTEAFF.

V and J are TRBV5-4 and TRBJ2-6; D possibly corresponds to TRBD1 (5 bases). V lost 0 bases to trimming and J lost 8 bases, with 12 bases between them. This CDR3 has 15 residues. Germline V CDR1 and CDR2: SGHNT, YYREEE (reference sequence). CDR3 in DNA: TGTGCCAGCAGCTTGGCCAGGGTAAGGACCAACGTCCTGACTTTC. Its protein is CASSLARVRTNVLTF.

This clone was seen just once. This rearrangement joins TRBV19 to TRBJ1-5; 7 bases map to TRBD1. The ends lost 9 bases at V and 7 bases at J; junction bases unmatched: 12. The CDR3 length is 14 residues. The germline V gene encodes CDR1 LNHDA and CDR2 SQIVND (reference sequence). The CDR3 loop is CASRPGQRDQPQHF. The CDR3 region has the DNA TGTGCCAGCAGGCCGGGACAGCGAGACCAGCCCCAGCATTTT. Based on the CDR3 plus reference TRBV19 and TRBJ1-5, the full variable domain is DGGITQSPKYLFRKEGQNVTLSCEQNLNHDAMYWYRQDPGQGLRLIYYSQIVNDFQKGDIAEGYSVSREKKESFPLTVTSAQKNPTAFYLCASRPGQRDQPQHFGDGTRLSIL.

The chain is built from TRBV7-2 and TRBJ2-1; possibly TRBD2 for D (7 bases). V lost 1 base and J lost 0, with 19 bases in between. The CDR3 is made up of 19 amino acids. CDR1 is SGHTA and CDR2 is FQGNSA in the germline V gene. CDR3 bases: TGTGCCAGCAGCTTAGTTGCGGGGGCCCCCGCAAGCTCCTACAATGAGCAGTTCTTC. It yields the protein CASSLVAGAPASSYNEQFF.

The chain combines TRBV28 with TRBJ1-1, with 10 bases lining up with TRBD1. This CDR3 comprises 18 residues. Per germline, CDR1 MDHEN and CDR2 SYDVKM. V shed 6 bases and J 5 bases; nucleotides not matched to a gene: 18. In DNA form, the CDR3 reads TGTGCCAGCAGCCGTAACTGGGACAGGGGCCCGGCGAGGACTGAAGCTTTCTTT. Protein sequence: CASSRNWDRGPARTEAFF.

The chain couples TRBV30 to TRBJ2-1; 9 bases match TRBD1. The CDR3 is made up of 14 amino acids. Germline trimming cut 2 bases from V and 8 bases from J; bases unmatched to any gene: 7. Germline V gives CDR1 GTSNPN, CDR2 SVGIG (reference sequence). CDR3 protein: CAWSRDRVRDEQFF. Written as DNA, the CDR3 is TGTGCCTGGAGTCGGGACAGGGTGAGGGATGAGCAGTTCTTC.

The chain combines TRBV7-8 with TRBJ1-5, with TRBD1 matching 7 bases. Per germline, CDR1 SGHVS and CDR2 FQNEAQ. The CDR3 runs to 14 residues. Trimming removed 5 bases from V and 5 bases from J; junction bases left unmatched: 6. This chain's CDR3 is CASSRGQEDQPQHF. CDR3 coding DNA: TGTGCCAGCAGCCGCGGACAGGAAGATCAGCCCCAGCATTTT.

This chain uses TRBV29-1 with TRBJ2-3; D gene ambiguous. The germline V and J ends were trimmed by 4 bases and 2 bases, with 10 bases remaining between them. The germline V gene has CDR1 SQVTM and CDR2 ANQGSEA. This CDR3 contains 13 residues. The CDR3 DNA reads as TGCAGCGTTGCCTATATGGTCACAGATACGCAGTATTTT. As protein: CSVAYMVTDTQYF.

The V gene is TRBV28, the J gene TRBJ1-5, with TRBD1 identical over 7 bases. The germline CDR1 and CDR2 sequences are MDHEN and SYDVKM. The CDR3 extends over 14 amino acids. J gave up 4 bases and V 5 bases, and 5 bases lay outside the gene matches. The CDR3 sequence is CASSPTTGNQPQHF. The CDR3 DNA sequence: TGTGCCAGCAGTCCAACGACAGGGAATCAGCCCCAGCATTTT. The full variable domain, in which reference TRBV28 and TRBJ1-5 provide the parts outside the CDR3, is DVKVTQSSRYLVKRTGEKVFLECVQDMDHENMFWYRQDPGLGLRLIYFSYDVKMKEKGDIPEGYSVSREKKERFSLILESASTNQTSMYLCASSPTTGNQPQHFGDGTRLSIL.